This T cell receptor (beta chain) was found in a study of T cell repertoires in cytomegalovirus infection. Study context: Selected CMV epitopes included recently identified HLA-C-restricted ones as well as well-studied HLA-B-restricted ones. Points from the study as a whole: Within the response measured ex vivo, HLA-C-restricted CMV-specific TCR beta clonotypes were dominant. Cumulated frequencies of public TCR beta families served to identify carriers of CMV plus the relevant HLA.

This clonotype has ten or more counts. Antigen specificity is unknown. The CDR3 runs 15 residues. Unmatched junction bases numbered 7, after V lost 6 bases and J lost 4 bases. Germline V gene data show CDR1 as MNHNS and CDR2 as SASEGT. TCRdb re-analysed the reads in MiXCR, keeping a single row per CDR3 protein. Of hundreds of thousands of distinct CDR3 sequences in the sample, around a third were seen once. The chain carries TRBV6-1 and TRBJ2-1, with TRBD2 matching over 9 bases. The sequence was obtained from a human donor in good health (CMV status not recorded). Some clones in this sample may be carry-over from other donors' samples. Source: cultured PBMCs, taken from culture after CMV antigen stimulation. Written as DNA, the CDR3 is TGTGCCAGCAGCCCCCAACTAGCGGGTTACAATGAGCAGTTCTTC. This encodes CASSPQLAGYNEQFF.